This T cell receptor (beta chain) stems from a study of blood T cells in healthy people across ages. Study findings and constraints: Researchers deemed the diversity estimates from one million T cells underestimates. It was not known whether donors were CMV positive (a possible confounder of expanded clonotype changes).

To note about this clonotype: The antigen is not known.

In terms of origin and age, donors were healthy Caucasian individuals from Russia aged about 6 to 90. The authors extracted at least 6 micrograms of total RNA per sample. The second PCR ran 7 to 11 cycles with a sample-barcoded 5' primer and J-beta primers. MiXCR, run by TCRdb on the 5' RACE reads, gives a single entry per CDR3 protein. The sample shows roughly 800,000 distinct CDR3 sequences, 55% to 75% of them seen only once. Trimming stripped 10 bases from V and 10 bases from J, with 14 bases between. The V gene's germline CDR1 is MNHNY and CDR2 SVGAGI (reference sequence). The CDR3 loop spans 12 amino acids.

The source is a man younger than 45 in good health. Sequencing was carried out using blood. The gene calls are TRBV6-6 and TRBJ1-6; D might be TRBD1 (6 bases). The CDR3 region is CAIKQGNSPLHF. CDR3 coding DNA: TGTGCCATTAAGCAGGGGAACTCACCCCTCCACTTT.